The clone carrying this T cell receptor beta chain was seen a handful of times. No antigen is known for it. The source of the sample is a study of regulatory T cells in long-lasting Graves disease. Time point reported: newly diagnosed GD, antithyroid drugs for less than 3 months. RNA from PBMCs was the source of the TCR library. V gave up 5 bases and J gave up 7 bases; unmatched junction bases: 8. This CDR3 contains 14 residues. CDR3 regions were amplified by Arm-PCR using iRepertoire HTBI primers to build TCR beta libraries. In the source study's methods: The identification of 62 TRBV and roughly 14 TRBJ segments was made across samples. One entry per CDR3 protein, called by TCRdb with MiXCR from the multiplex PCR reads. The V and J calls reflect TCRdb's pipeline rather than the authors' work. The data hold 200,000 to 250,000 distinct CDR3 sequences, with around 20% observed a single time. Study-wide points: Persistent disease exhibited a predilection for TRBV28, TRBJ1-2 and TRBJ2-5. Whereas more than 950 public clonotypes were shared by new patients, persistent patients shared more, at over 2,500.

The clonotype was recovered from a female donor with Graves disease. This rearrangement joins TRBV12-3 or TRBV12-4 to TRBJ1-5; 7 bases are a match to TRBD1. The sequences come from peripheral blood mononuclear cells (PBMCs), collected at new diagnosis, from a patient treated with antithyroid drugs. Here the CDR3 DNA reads TGTGCCAGCAGTCCCTCGACAGGGAAGCAGCCCCAGCATTTT. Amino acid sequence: CASSPSTGKQPQHF.